Shown below are 10 T cell receptor beta chains from a single sample sequenced in a study of T cell responses to AZD1222 COVID-19 vaccine. The method was immunoSEQ multiplex PCR; TCRdb's version includes in-frame clones alone and lacks a portion of them. The table lists around 140,000 clones, around nine tenths of them singletons. Sequenced material: peripheral blood, taken 28 days after the second AZD1222 dose. The source is an adult who received the AZD1222 COVID-19 vaccine.

This chain connects TRBV6-1 to TRBJ2-1, with 9 positions matching TRBD2. CDR3 length: 17 amino acids. The germline V gene encodes CDR1 MNHNS and CDR2 SASEGT. The V segment lost 0 bases and the J segment 8 bases; nucleotides outside the gene matches: 11. The CDR3 DNA is TGTGCCAGCAGTGAAGCCTCGGCTAGCGGGATGTTCGATGAGCAGTTCTTC. Protein: CASSEASASGMFDEQFF.

V gene TRBV9 combines with J gene TRBJ2-7, with D possibly called TRBD1 or TRBD2 (5 bases each). V lost 3 bases and J 5 bases, leaving 12 bases between the germline ends. In germline, CDR1 is SGDLS, CDR2 YYNGEE. The CDR3 consists of 13 residues. CDR3 sequence reads: CASSAGALHEQYF. DNA of the CDR3: TGTGCCAGCAGCGCCGGGGCCTTGCACGAGCAGTACTTC.

V gene TRBV12-5 combines with J gene TRBJ2-2; 10 bases map to TRBD1. Germline-derived CDR1 and CDR2 are LGHNT and FRNRAP. The CDR3 covers 18 residues. Trimming at V came to 0 bases and at J to 3 bases, leaving 7 bases not matched to a gene. The CDR3 coding sequence is TGTGCTAGTGGTTTGGTACCACCGGGACAGGGGCACACCGGGGAGCTGTTTTTT. Translating it yields CASGLVPPGQGHTGELFF.

The chain links TRBV18 to TRBJ1-1, with D possibly matching TRBD1 (6 bases). This CDR3 is built from 14 residues. The germline V gene has CDR1 KGHSH and CDR2 LQKENI. The V end was cut by 2 bases, the J end by 1 base, with 8 bases between. CDR3 DNA sequence: TGTGCCAGCTCACCAACGACAGGGAACACTGAAGCTTTCTTT. Its protein is CASSPTTGNTEAFF. Using reference TRBV18 and TRBJ1-1 for the parts outside the CDR3, the full variable domain is NAGVMQNPRHLVRRRGQEARLRCSPMKGHSHVYWYRQLPEEGLKFMVYLQKENIIDESGMPKERFSAEFPKEGPSILRIQQVVRGDSAAYFCASSPTTGNTEAFFGQGTRLTVV.

V usage is TRBV30 and J usage is TRBJ1-1; D gene unclear. Germline lookup yields CDR1 GTSNPN and CDR2 SVGIG (reference sequence). Between the trimmed V and J ends, which lost 3 bases and 2 bases, there was a span of 10 bases. CDR3 length: 13 amino acids. CDR3 DNA: TGTGCCTGGAGGACTGAGGAAAACACTGAAGCTTTCTTT. This gives the protein CAWRTEENTEAFF.

CDR3 bases: TGTGCCAGGGAGCCCCAGCATTTT. This translates into CAREPQHF. The chain links TRBV25-1 to TRBJ1-5; unclear D gene. Germline V CDR1 and CDR2: MGHDK, SYGVNS. The CDR3 consists of 8 residues. The V and J ends lost 9 bases and 8 bases respectively, with 2 bases between them. Full variable domain (outside the CDR3, taken from reference TRBV25-1 and TRBJ1-5): EADIYQTPRYLVIGTGKKITLECSQTMGHDKMYWYQQDPGMELHLIHYSYGVNSTEKGDLSSESTVSRIRTEHFPLTLESARPSHTSQYLCAREPQHFGDGTRLSIL.

The V and J genes are TRBV18 and TRBJ1-5; 10 bases line up with TRBD1. V was pared by 5 bases and J by 4 bases, with 8 bases of the junction left unmatched. Per germline, CDR1 KGHSH and CDR2 LQKENI. The CDR3 is made up of 16 amino acids. CDR3 bases: TGTGCCAGCTCATCCGACAGGGGGCCGGTAAATCAGCCCCAGCATTTT. This encodes CASSSDRGPVNQPQHF.

The chain recombines TRBV6-2 or TRBV6-3 with TRBJ2-6; D is unclear. Germline-derived CDR1 and CDR2 are MNHEY and SVGEGT. The CDR3 extends over 15 amino acids. V was pared by 0 bases and J by 4 bases, with 7 bases between. The CDR3, as DNA: TGTGCCAGCAGTTACTCTCAATCAGGGGCCAACGTCCTGACTTTC. The encoded protein is CASSYSQSGANVLTF.

The rearrangement uses TRBV11-2 and TRBJ1-1, with TRBD1 matching 8 bases. Germline loops: CDR1 SGHAT, CDR2 FQNNGV. The CDR3 has 12 amino acids. The ends lost 1 base at V and 10 bases at J; junction bases unmatched: 2. CDR3 protein: CASSLGRGRAFF. As DNA, the CDR3 is TGTGCCAGCAGCTTAGGCAGGGGGCGAGCTTTCTTT.

The chain uses TRBV5-1 and TRBJ2-2; TRBD1 or TRBD2 may be the D gene (6 bases each). V lost 4 bases, J lost 5 bases, and 18 bases lay in between. The germline gives CDR1 SGHRS, CDR2 YFSETQ. The CDR3 totals 16 residues. As DNA, the CDR3 is TGCGCCAGCAGCCCCCGGTCAGGGGCGGGAACCGGGGAGCTGTTTTTT. This encodes CASSPRSGAGTGELFF.